This T cell receptor beta chain derives from a study of T-cell reconstitution after alpha-beta-depleted transplantation in children. CDR3 length equals 16 residues. J was trimmed by 4 bases and V by 2 bases; bases with no gene match: 6. This clonotype was recorded at least ten times. As yet, its antigen is unknown. For TCRbeta, the library was prepared with unique molecular identifiers. TCRdb reanalysed the PCR reads using MiXCR and keeps one entry per CDR3 protein. Counted here are around 270,000 distinct CDR3 sequences, over 7% occurring once; the ten biggest clones make up about 8.2%. Overall study results and limits: At one year after transplant, newly produced T cells mostly accounted for T-cell counts and diversity.

The V and J genes are TRBV12-3 or TRBV12-4 and TRBJ1-1, with TRBD1 matching over 11 bases. The sequence derives from a female patient between 2 and 10 years old who had a stem cell transplant for Fanconi anemia, so the T cells may come from the graft donor. The starting material was peripheral blood, obtained 360 days after TCRalphabeta/CD19-depleted stem cell transplant. CDR3 DNA sequence: TGTGCCAGCAGTTTATTGTTCGGACAGGGGGCCACTGAAGCTTTCTTT. Protein product: CASSLLFGQGATEAFF.